This T cell receptor (beta chain) was recovered during a study of blood T cell repertoires in COVID-19. Across the whole study: Whether acute or convalescent, the COVID-19 samples came from the United States, Italy and Spain. PBMCs, B-cell-depleted T cells, or T cells were the source of the cDNA or gDNA that made up the material.

Source study methods: From reference gene primer amplification, estimates of nucleated cell counts were derived. Profiled with immunoSEQ multiplex PCR; TCRdb holds only in-frame clones, not every one. The DNA gave D and trimming, while V, J and clone size come from that table. Of 340,000 or so clones in the sample, 65% to 85% were seen once. The CDR3 contains 15 residues. J gave up 7 bases and V 0 bases, and 5 bases lay outside the gene matches. Germline V gives CDR1 SGHVS, CDR2 FQNEAQ. Sequenced sample: peripheral blood. This chain uses TRBV7-8 with TRBJ1-5; 8 positions match TRBD1. This receptor was obtained from a young man with active or convalescent COVID-19. The CDR3, as DNA: TGTGCCAGCAGCTTAGCCTACAGGGGGAGGCAGCCCCAGCATTTT. It codes for CASSLAYRGRQPQHF.